Below are 3 T cell receptor beta chains sequenced from a single sample in a study of T-cell reconstitution after alpha-beta-depleted transplantation in children. A library of TCRbeta sequences, prepared with unique molecular identifiers, was generated. Using its own MiXCR run on the PCR reads, TCRdb lists one record per CDR3 protein. Altogether approximately 800,000 distinct CDR3 sequences are present, 15% to 20% being singletons, with the ten largest covering about 4.6%. The sequencing used PBMCs, mostly from graft donor cells, collected 360 days after TCRalphabeta/CD19-depleted stem cell transplant. The receptors here all came from a male patient younger than 18 who had a stem cell transplant for acute lymphoblastic leukemia, so the T cells may come from the graft donor.

This sequence joins TRBV5-1 and TRBJ2-7; tentatively, D is TRBD2 (5 bases). With 7 bases removed from V and 6 bases from J, the gap between germline ends came to 20 bases. In germline, CDR1 is SGHRS, CDR2 YFSETQ. The CDR3 covers 14 residues. This CDR3 is CASAKATTRGEQYF. DNA for the CDR3: TGCGCCAGCGCCAAAGCAACAACCCGGGGCGAGCAGTACTTC.

This clonotype was found many times. The rearrangement joins TRBV12-3 or TRBV12-4 to TRBJ2-1; D ambiguous. The CDR3 covers 12 residues. The V and J ends lost 6 bases and 12 bases respectively, with 15 bases between them. CDR3 in DNA: TGTGCCAGCAGCCGGCACTCCCGCGGGCAGTTCTTC. Its translation: CASSRHSRGQFF.

This clonotype has just a few counts. The chain recombines TRBV6-1 with TRBJ2-7; 9 nucleotides match TRBD1. CDR3 length: 15 residues. Trimming removed 7 bases from V and 9 bases from J; junction bases left unmatched: 16. The V gene's germline CDR1 is MNHNS and CDR2 SASEGT. CDR3 residues: CASKPIGQGSVGQYF. CDR3 DNA sequence: TGTGCCAGCAAACCCATAGGACAGGGGTCTGTGGGGCAGTACTTC.